The 11 T cell receptor beta chains presented below share a single source sample, sequenced in a study of cytomegalovirus exposure and HLA in healthy donors. Data came from immunoSEQ multiplex PCR; TCRdb stores just in-frame clones and leaves some out. The data contain over 200,000 clones, 80% to 95% of them singletons. Sequencing was carried out using PBMCs. The receptors come from a woman aged 25 to 45 in good health and CMV-seronegative.

V gene TRBV5-1 combines with J gene TRBJ2-5; TRBD2 might be the D (6 bases). This CDR3 spans 13 amino acids. Between the trimmed V and J ends, which lost 0 bases and 5 bases, there was a span of 8 bases. CDR1 and CDR2 from the germline V gene are SGHRS and YFSETQ. CDR3 sequence: CASSLEAGETQYF. DNA for the CDR3: TGCGCCAGCAGCTTGGAGGCGGGGGAGACCCAGTACTTC.

The chain carries TRBV11-2 and TRBJ2-7, with D perhaps TRBD1 (6 bases). CDR3 length equals 13 residues. Looked up from germline, CDR1 is SGHAT and CDR2 is FQNNGV. Between the trimmed V and J ends, which lost 4 bases and 4 bases, there was a span of 11 bases. CDR3 DNA: TGTGCCAGCAGCTCGTCACAGGGTTACGAGCAGTACTTC. Encoded protein: CASSSSQGYEQYF.

There are a few counts of this clone. This rearrangement joins TRBV5-1 to TRBJ2-7; D not certain. V dropped 5 bases and J dropped 3 bases, with 9 bases sitting between them. This CDR3 region has 12 residues. Germline CDR1 SGHRS, CDR2 YFSETQ. CDR3 sequence reads: CASSTANYEQYF. For the CDR3, the DNA is TGCGCCAGCAGTACGGCAAACTACGAGCAGTACTTC. Filled out from reference TRBV5-1 and TRBJ2-7, the complete variable domain reads KAGVTQTPRYLIKTRGQQVTLSCSPISGHRSVSWYQQTPGQGLQFLFEYFSETQRNKGNFPGRFSGRQFSNSRSEMNVSTLELGDSALYLCASSTANYEQYFGPGTRLTVT.

The genes are TRBV28 and TRBJ1-1; unclear D gene. CDR1 and CDR2 (germline): MDHEN, SYDVKM. The CDR3 runs 11 residues. Trimming stripped 4 bases from V and 6 bases from J, with 6 bases between. The chain's CDR3 is CASSYIAEAFF. CDR3 nucleotides: TGTGCCAGCAGTTATATCGCTGAAGCTTTCTTT.

The rearrangement links TRBV28 to TRBJ2-1; a possible D gene is TRBD1 (5 bases). The ends were cut back, 5 bases at V and 6 bases at J, with 11 bases in the middle. This CDR3 has 13 residues. Germline CDR1 MDHEN, CDR2 SYDVKM. The CDR3 is CASSPQGFNEQFF. The CDR3, as DNA: TGTGCCAGCAGTCCTCAGGGCTTCAATGAGCAGTTCTTC. Supplemented by reference TRBV28 and TRBJ2-1, the full variable domain reads DVKVTQSSRYLVKRTGEKVFLECVQDMDHENMFWYRQDPGLGLRLIYFSYDVKMKEKGDIPEGYSVSREKKERFSLILESASTNQTSMYLCASSPQGFNEQFFGPGTRLTVL.

The chain links TRBV9 to TRBJ2-1; a weak D match, TRBD1 (6 bases). The germline V gene encodes CDR1 SGDLS and CDR2 YYNGEE. The V and J ends lost 0 bases and 4 bases respectively, with 14 bases between them. There are 16 residues in the CDR3. CDR3 amino acids: CASSVAPQGGYNEQFF. The DNA for the CDR3 is TGTGCCAGCAGCGTAGCGCCACAGGGTGGTTACAATGAGCAGTTCTTC.

This clone was detected only once. V is TRBV4-1 and J is TRBJ2-2; D is unclear. CDR1 and CDR2 from the germline V gene are MGHRA and YSYEKL. This CDR3 has 12 amino acids. Trimming pared 4 bases from V and 4 bases from J, leaving 4 bases between. The CDR3 here is CASSLATGELFF. The CDR3 DNA is TGCGCCAGCAGCCTCGCCACCGGGGAGCTGTTTTTT.

The chain links TRBV5-1 to TRBJ2-5; TRBD1 agrees at 7 bases. V was pared by 0 bases and J by 4 bases, with 6 bases of the junction left unmatched. In germline, CDR1 is SGHRS, CDR2 YFSETQ. The CDR3 spans 15 residues. The CDR3 DNA reads as TGCGCCAGCAGCTTGGTGGGACAGACACCAGAGACCCAGTACTTC. Protein product: CASSLVGQTPETQYF.

The rearrangement uses TRBV2 and TRBJ1-2, with a tentative D call TRBD1 (5 bases). The ends were cut back, 7 bases at V and 7 bases at J, with 13 bases in the middle. Germline CDR1 reads SNHLY; CDR2 reads FYNNEI. CDR3 size: 12 residues. The CDR3 DNA reads as TGTGCCAGCATCACAGGAATATTTGGCTACACCTTC. Protein: CASITGIFGYTF.

V usage is TRBV4-3 and J usage is TRBJ2-2; 8 positions agree with TRBD1. The CDR3 is 15 amino acids. The J segment lost 1 base and the V segment lost 4 bases, leaving 2 bases of the junction unmatched. Germline CDR1 reads LGHNA; CDR2 reads YSLEER. The DNA of the CDR3 is TGCGCCAGCAGCCCCGACAGGGGGAACACCGGGGAGCTGTTTTTT. It translates to CASSPDRGNTGELFF.

This clone was seen only once. The rearrangement uses TRBV29-1 and TRBJ2-7, with 9 positions matching TRBD2. Germline V CDR1 and CDR2: SQVTM, ANQGSEA. Losses at the gene ends were 3 bases for V and 3 bases for J; bases not matched to a gene: 3. The CDR3 is 13 amino acids. CDR3 nucleotide sequence: TGCAGCGTTGACCTAGCGGGAAGCTACGAGCAGTACTTC. It encodes CSVDLAGSYEQYF.